This T cell receptor beta chain was observed in a study of cytomegalovirus exposure and HLA in healthy donors. PCR involved 60 Vbeta and 13 Jbeta primers. Libraries were prepared by immunoSEQ multiplex PCR; TCRdb keeps only in-frame clonotypes and omits some of them. The sample yields tens of thousands of clones, of which the top ten take up around 4%. Germline CDR1 reads SGDLS; CDR2 reads YYNGEE. The CDR3 contains 13 residues. Trimming cost V 0 bases and J 5 bases, with 6 bases left between them. Points from the study as a whole: As confirmed in vitro, a few CMV-associated chains were specific for CMV antigens. It emerged from a later analysis that several of the most significant clusters appeared to be linked to common viral pathogens.

A word on this clone: Its specificity is not known.

This sequence was found in a man in his late teens or twenties in good health and CMV-seropositive. The chain uses TRBV9 and TRBJ2-1; D gene unclear. Material for sequencing was PBMCs. CDR3: CASSVAEDNEQFF. DNA for the CDR3: TGTGCCAGCAGCGTAGCAGAAGACAATGAGCAGTTCTTC. Variable domain in full (rest from reference TRBV9 and TRBJ2-1): DSGVTQTPKHLITATGQRVTLRCSPRSGDLSVYWYQQSLDQGLQFLIQYYNGEERAKGNILERFSAQQFPDLHSELNLSSLELGDSALYFCASSVAEDNEQFFGPGTRLTVL.